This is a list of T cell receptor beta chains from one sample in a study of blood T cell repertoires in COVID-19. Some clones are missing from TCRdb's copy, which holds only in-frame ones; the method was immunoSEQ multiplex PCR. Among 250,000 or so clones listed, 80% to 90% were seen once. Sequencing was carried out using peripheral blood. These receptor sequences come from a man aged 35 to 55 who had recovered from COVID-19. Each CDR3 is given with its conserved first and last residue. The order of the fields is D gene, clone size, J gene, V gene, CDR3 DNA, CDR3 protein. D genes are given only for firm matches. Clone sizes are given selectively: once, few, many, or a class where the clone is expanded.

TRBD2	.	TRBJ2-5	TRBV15	TGTGCCACCAGCGGTCGACTAGCGGGAGGGCCCTCATTAGAGACCCAGTACTTC	CATSGRLAGGPSLETQYF
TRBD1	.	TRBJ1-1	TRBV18	TGTGCCAGCTCACGCCTACGGGTCGGGACAGGGGCTTTGAACACTGAAGCTTTCTTT	CASSRLRVGTGALNTEAFF
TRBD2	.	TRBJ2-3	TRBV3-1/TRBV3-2	TGTGCCAGCAGCCAAGATGCAGCGGGGGTCACAGATACGCAGTATTTT	CASSQDAAGVTDTQYF
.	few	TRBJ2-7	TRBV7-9	TGTGCCAGCAGCTTACAGGGGCCCGAGCAGTACTTC	CASSLQGPEQYF
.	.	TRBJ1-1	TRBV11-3	TGTGCCAGCAGCTTCGAAGCGGGTCGGACTGAAGCTTTCTTT	CASSFEAGRTEAFF
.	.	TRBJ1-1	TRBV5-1	TGCGCCAGCAGCTTGGCCATCTTCGGGGTGGAGAACACTGAAGCTTTCTTT	CASSLAIFGVENTEAFF
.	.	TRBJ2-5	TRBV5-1	TGCGCCAGCAGCTTGGTGGCTGAGACCCAGTACTTC	CASSLVAETQYF
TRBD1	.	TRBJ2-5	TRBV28	TGTGCCAGCAGCCCCAGGGGGAAACAAGAGACCCAGTACTTC	CASSPRGKQETQYF
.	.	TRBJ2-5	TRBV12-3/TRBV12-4	TGTGCCAGCAGTTTATCTCCCAGGGAGACCCAGTACTTC	CASSLSPRETQYF
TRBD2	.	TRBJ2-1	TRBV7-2	TGTGCCAGCTCGGGACTAGCGTATGAGCAGTTCTTC	CASSGLAYEQFF
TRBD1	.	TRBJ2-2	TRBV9	TGTGCCAGCAGCACACAGGGGGGCGGGGAGCTGTTTTTT	CASSTQGGGELFF
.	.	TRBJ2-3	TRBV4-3	TGCGCCAGCAGCCAAGGATCGGGAGATACGCAGTATTTT	CASSQGSGDTQYF
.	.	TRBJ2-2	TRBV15	TGTGCCACCAGCCTAGAGATCGCCGGGGAGCTGTTTTTT	CATSLEIAGELFF
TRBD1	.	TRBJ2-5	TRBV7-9	TGTGCCAGCAGCTTAGGGACAGGGTGGGAGACCCAGTACTTC	CASSLGTGWETQYF
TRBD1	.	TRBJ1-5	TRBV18	TGTGCCAGCTCACCCCAAGACAGGGATAGCAATCAGCCCCAGCATTTT	CASSPQDRDSNQPQHF
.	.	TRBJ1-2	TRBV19	TGTGCCAGTACCCCTATGGTCAGGGCTTATGGCTACACCTTC	CASTPMVRAYGYTF
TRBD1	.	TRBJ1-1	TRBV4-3	TGCGCCAGCAGCCCGACAGGGGGACGTACTGAAGCTTTCTTT	CASSPTGGRTEAFF
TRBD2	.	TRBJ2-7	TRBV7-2	TGTGCCAGCAGCTTATCAGCGGGGGTGACCTCCTACGAGCAGTACTTC	CASSLSAGVTSYEQYF
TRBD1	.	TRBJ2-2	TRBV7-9	TGTGCCAGCAGAGGACAGGGGGATTTCGGGGAGCTGTTTTTT	CASRGQGDFGELFF
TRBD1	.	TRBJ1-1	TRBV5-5	TGTGCCAGCAGCCCCTCGGACAGGGACACTGAAGCTTTCTTT	CASSPSDRDTEAFF
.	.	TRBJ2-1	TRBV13	TGTGCCAGCAGCTCGGTTGGGGGCCAATACAATGAGCAGTTCTTC	CASSSVGGQYNEQFF
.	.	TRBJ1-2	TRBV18	TGTGCCAGCTCCCCCCTAGGGGTACCCTCTAACTATGGCTACACCTTC	CASSPLGVPSNYGYTF
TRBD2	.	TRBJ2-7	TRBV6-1	TGTGCCAGCAGTGATCGGGGACTAGCGGGCAACGAGCAGTACTTC	CASSDRGLAGNEQYF
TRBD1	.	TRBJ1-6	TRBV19	TGTGCCAGTAGTATAACAGGGGGCGATTCACCCCTCCACTTT	CASSITGGDSPLHF
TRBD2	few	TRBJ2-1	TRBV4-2	TGTGCCAGCAGCCAGAATAGCGGGAGGCGCTACAATGAGCAGTTCTTC	CASSQNSGRRYNEQFF
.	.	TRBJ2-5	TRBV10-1	TGCGCCAGCAGTGAAGGAGGGCCGGGGGAGACCCAGTACTTC	CASSEGGPGETQYF
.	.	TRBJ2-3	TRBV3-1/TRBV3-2	TGTGCCAGCAGCCAAGCCGGGGGTACGCAGTATTTT	CASSQAGGTQYF
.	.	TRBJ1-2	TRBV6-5	TGTGCCAGCAGTTACGGCAATGGCTACACCTTC	CASSYGNGYTF
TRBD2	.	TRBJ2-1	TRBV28	TGTGCCAGCAGTCTCACGACTAGCGGGAGCGGCAAGGAGCAGTTCTTC	CASSLTTSGSGKEQFF
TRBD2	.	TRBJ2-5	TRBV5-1	TGCGCCAGCAGCTTGGCCGGCGGACTAGGGACAGAGACCCAGTACTTC	CASSLAGGLGTETQYF
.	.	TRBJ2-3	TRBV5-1	TGCGCCAGCAGCCCCCTTCTAGGAACAGATACGCAGTATTTT	CASSPLLGTDTQYF
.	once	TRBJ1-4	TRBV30	TGTGCCTGGAGTGCGGAGAAGGAAAAACTGTTTTTT	CAWSAEKEKLFF
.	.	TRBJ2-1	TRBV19	TGTGCCAGTAGCACAGGTAAAAGCTCCTACAATGAGCAGTTCTTC	CASSTGKSSYNEQFF
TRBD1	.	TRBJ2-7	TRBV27	TGTGCCAGCAGTACGGCCGCAGGGGGCTTCAACGAGCAGTACTTC	CASSTAAGGFNEQYF
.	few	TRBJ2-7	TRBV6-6	TGTGCCAGCAGAGACACCTCCTACGAGCAGTACTTC	CASRDTSYEQYF
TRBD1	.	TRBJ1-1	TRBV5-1	TGCGCCAGCAGCTTCAGGGGGCACACTGAAGCTTTCTTT	CASSFRGHTEAFF
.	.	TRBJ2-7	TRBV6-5	TGTGCCAGCCGGGTGGATGTTTGGTACGAGCAGTACTTC	CASRVDVWYEQYF
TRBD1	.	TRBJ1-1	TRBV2	TGTGCCAGCAGGGAAGCGGACAGGGGACTAACTGAAGCTTTCTTT	CASREADRGLTEAFF
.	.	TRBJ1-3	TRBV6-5	TGTGCCAGCAGTTACGCCAGGGGATTGCCCCGAAACACCATATATTTT	CASSYARGLPRNTIYF
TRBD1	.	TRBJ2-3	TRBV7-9	TGTGCCAGCGACAGGGATGTAGTAGATACGCAGTATTTT	CASDRDVVDTQYF
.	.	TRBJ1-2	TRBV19	TGTGCCAGTAGTATACGGGGGTTTGACTATGGCTACACCTTC	CASSIRGFDYGYTF
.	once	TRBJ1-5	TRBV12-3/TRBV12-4	TGTGCCACCTCGACAGTAACTCAGCCCCAGCATTTT	CATSTVTQPQHF
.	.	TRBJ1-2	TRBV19	TGTGCCAGTAGTTTCGCGGGCGCCCAAGGCTACGCTAACTATGGCTACACCTTC	CASSFAGAQGYANYGYTF
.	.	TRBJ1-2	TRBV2	TGTGCCAGCAGTGAAGGGTTAAAGGGGCAGGGAAGCTACACCTTC	CASSEGLKGQGSYTF
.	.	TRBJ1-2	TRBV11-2	TGTGCCAGCAGCTTATCGTATGGACAGATCTATGGCTACACCTTC	CASSLSYGQIYGYTF
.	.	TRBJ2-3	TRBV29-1	TGCAGCGTGCTAGCACGGGATACGCAGTATTTT	CSVLARDTQYF
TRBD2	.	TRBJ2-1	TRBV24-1	TGTGCCACCAGTGATTCCCGGACTAGCTCTAGTGAGCAGTTCTTC	CATSDSRTSSSEQFF
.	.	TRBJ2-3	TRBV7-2	TGTGCCAGCAGTCCAGACAGCCTCACAGATACGCAGTATTTT	CASSPDSLTDTQYF
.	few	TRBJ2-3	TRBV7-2	TGTGCCAGCAGCTTAGTAACGGGACATCGCACAGATACGCAGTATTTT	CASSLVTGHRTDTQYF
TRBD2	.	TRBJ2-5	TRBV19	TGTGCCGCCGGGGGGGCAGCCGGCCACCAAGAGACCCAGTACTTC	CAAGGAAGHQETQYF
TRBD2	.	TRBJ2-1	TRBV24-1	TGTGCCACCAGTGATCCCGGGACTAGCGCAAACAATGAGCAGTTCTTC	CATSDPGTSANNEQFF
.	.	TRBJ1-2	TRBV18	TGTGCCAGCTCACCACCATACGGGGTGAACTATGGCTACACCTTC	CASSPPYGVNYGYTF
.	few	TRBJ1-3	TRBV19	TGTGCCAGTAGCACCAGGGGTGACACCATATATTTT	CASSTRGDTIYF